The 32 T cell receptor beta chains given below trace back to one sample, sequenced in a study of memory CD4+ T cells and cytomegalovirus serostatus. The sort gate was single viable CD3+CD4+CD8-CD45RO+ cells for memory CD4+ T cells. This table comes from immunoSEQ multiplex PCR, and its TCRdb copy is limited to in-frame clones, with some not included. This table has 45,000 to 65,000 clones, 60% to 85% appearing once. Sequenced sample: memory CD4+ T cells from blood. These receptors were collected from an adult in good health and CMV-seropositive.

This clone was observed a single time. The genes are TRBV4-3 and TRBJ2-2; 7 bases are shared with TRBD1. This CDR3 has 16 residues. Germline-derived CDR1 and CDR2 are LGHNA and YSLEER. Trimming took 0 bases from V and 6 from J; bases not matched to a gene: 7. The CDR3 loop reads CASSQEVSGGPGELFF. The CDR3 DNA reads TGCGCCAGCAGCCAAGAGGTTTCAGGGGGACCCGGGGAGCTGTTTTTT.

This clone turned up a few times. This chain links TRBV19 with TRBJ1-6, with a possible D match to TRBD1 (6 bases). V gave up 5 bases and J gave up 7 bases, with 12 bases separating them. In germline, CDR1 is LNHDA, CDR2 SQIVND (reference sequence). The CDR3 runs to 14 residues. DNA for the CDR3: TGTGCCAGTAGTCCGGACAGTTGGAATTCACCCCTCCACTTT. Amino acid sequence: CASSPDSWNSPLHF.

The chain links TRBV5-5 to TRBJ2-7; D call uncertain. CDR3 length: 15 residues. Trimming removed 4 bases from V and 1 base from J, with 15 bases in between. The germline CDR1 and CDR2 sequences are SGHKS and YYEKEE (reference sequence). Here the CDR3 DNA reads TGTGCCAGCAGCCCGCATAGCTTCTCTTCCTACGAGCAGTACTTC. Its translation: CASSPHSFSSYEQYF. The entire variable domain, with the rest obtained from reference TRBV5-5 and TRBJ2-7, is as follows: DAGVTQSPTHLIKTRGQQVTLRCSPISGHKSVSWYQQVLGQGPQFIFQYYEKEERGRGNFPDRFSARQFPNYSSELNVNALLLGDSALYLCASSPHSFSSYEQYFGPGTRLTVT.

V usage is TRBV5-4 and J usage is TRBJ2-3; 9 bases are shared with TRBD1. The CDR3 contains 16 residues. CDR1 and CDR2 (germline): SGHNT, YYREEE (reference sequence). J was trimmed by 4 bases and V by 9 bases; bases with no gene match: 15. In DNA, the CDR3 is TGTGCCATCGGAGGTGGTCCGGGACAGGGTGCAGATACGCAGTATTTT. Protein sequence: CAIGGGPGQGADTQYF.

The chain has TRBV2 and TRBJ1-5; D remains ambiguous. The CDR3 covers 14 residues. V lost 8 bases and J lost 7, with 18 bases in between. CDR1 and CDR2 (germline): SNHLY, FYNNEI. This CDR3 is CASSPASQRQPQHF. In nucleotides, the CDR3 is TGTGCCAGCTCGCCTGCTTCCCAAAGGCAGCCCCAGCATTTT.

The rearrangement links TRBV11-3 to TRBJ2-5; 7 bases fit TRBD1. Germline V gene lookup returns CDR1 SGHNT and CDR2 YENEEA. The CDR3 length is 13 residues. J lost 5 bases, V lost 3 bases, and 3 bases had no gene match. The CDR3 reads CASSFGRGETQYF. CDR3 nucleotide sequence: TGTGCCAGCAGCTTCGGCAGGGGGGAGACCCAGTACTTC.

The chain links TRBV7-6 to TRBJ1-2, with D possibly being TRBD1 (5 bases). CDR3 length: 14 residues. Germline V gives CDR1 SGHVS, CDR2 FNYEAQ. The V end lost 5 bases, the J end lost 6 bases, and 16 bases lay between the germline ends. The CDR3 coding sequence is TGTGCCAGCAGCAGCCTAAGGCGAGGGGATGGCTACACCTTC. This sequence encodes CASSSLRRGDGYTF. Complete variable domain (other parts from reference TRBV7-6 and TRBJ1-2): GAGVSQSPRYKVTKRGQDVALRCDPISGHVSLYWYRQALGQGPEFLTYFNYEAQQDKSGLPNDRFSAERPEGSISTLTIQRTEQRDSAMYRCASSSLRRGDGYTFGSGTRLTVV.

This sequence joins TRBV7-2 and TRBJ2-1; 7 nucleotides align to TRBD2. Losses at the gene ends were 0 bases for V and 6 bases for J; bases not matched to a gene: 5. Germline assignment: CDR1 SGHTA and CDR2 FQGNSA. This CDR3 region has 15 residues. DNA for the CDR3: TGTGCCAGCAGCTTAGCGCCTAGCGGTTTCAATGAGCAGTTCTTC. Amino acid sequence: CASSLAPSGFNEQFF.

V usage is TRBV2 and J usage is TRBJ2-5; 9 nucleotides match TRBD2. This CDR3 has 18 residues. The junction had 20 bases not matched to a gene; V was cut back by 7 bases and J by 5 bases. CDR1 SNHLY and CDR2 FYNNEI come from the germline V gene. The CDR3 nucleotides read TGTGCCAGCACGGTTCGAATAGCGGGAGTTGGTTCCTCGGAGACCCAGTACTTC. It encodes CASTVRIAGVGSSETQYF. Together with reference TRBV2 and TRBJ2-5, the CDR3 gives the full variable domain: EPEVTQTPSHQVTQMGQEVILRCVPISNHLYFYWYRQILGQKVEFLVSFYNNEISEKSEIFDDQFSVERPDGSNFTLKIRSTKLEDSAMYFCASTVRIAGVGSSETQYFGPGTRLLVL.

The rearrangement links TRBV19 to TRBJ1-2; 10 bases match TRBD1. V lost 5 bases and J lost 7; bases outside the gene matches: 4. The CDR3 loop spans 13 amino acids. Germline CDR1 reads LNHDA; CDR2 reads SQIVND (reference sequence). The CDR3 here is CASSDRGRRGYTF. Here the CDR3 DNA reads TGTGCCAGTAGTGACAGGGGGCGGCGTGGCTACACCTTC. The whole variable domain, filled in from reference TRBV19 and TRBJ1-2, reads DGGITQSPKYLFRKEGQNVTLSCEQNLNHDAMYWYRQDPGQGLRLIYYSQIVNDFQKGDIAEGYSVSREKKESFPLTVTSAQKNPTAFYLCASSDRGRRGYTFGSGTRLTVV.

The V call is TRBV5-1, the J call TRBJ1-4; no firm D call. The length of the CDR3 is 15 residues. V gave up 0 bases and J gave up 0 bases, with 6 bases separating them. The V gene's germline CDR1 is SGHRS and CDR2 YFSETQ. CDR3 sequence: CASSLDGPTNEKLFF. CDR3 sequence (DNA): TGCGCCAGCAGCTTGGACGGGCCAACTAATGAAAAACTGTTTTTT.

V and J are TRBV27 and TRBJ2-7; TRBD1 matches at 7 bases. Trimming cost V 6 bases and J 2 bases; bases outside gene matches: 7. This CDR3 region has 14 residues. Germline V lookup: CDR1 MNHEY, CDR2 SMNVEV (reference sequence). CDR3 sequence reads: CASREGTVPYEQYF. CDR3 DNA: TGTGCCAGCAGAGAGGGGACAGTACCCTACGAGCAGTACTTC.

The chain couples TRBV5-4 to TRBJ1-1, with TRBD1 as a possible D gene (5 bases). The germline V and J ends were trimmed by 4 bases and 6 bases, with 10 bases remaining between them. The CDR3 sequence is 12 residues long. Germline CDR1 SGHNT, CDR2 YYREEE (reference sequence). Written as DNA, the CDR3 is TGTGCCAGCAGCACCCGGGGCGCTGAAGCTTTCTTT. Translating gives CASSTRGAEAFF. The whole variable domain, filled in from reference TRBV5-4 and TRBJ1-1, reads ETGVTQSPTHLIKTRGQQVTLRCSSQSGHNTVSWYQQALGQGPQFIFQYYREEENGRGNFPPRFSGLQFPNYSSELNVNALELDDSALYLCASSTRGAEAFFGQGTRLTVV.

V and J are TRBV6-5 and TRBJ1-2; D call uncertain. The CDR3 spans 15 residues. Germline V lookup: CDR1 MNHEY, CDR2 SVGAGI. V lost 2 bases and J lost 0, with 10 bases in between. This CDR3 is CASSYDNRANYGYTF. CDR3 sequence (DNA): TGTGCCAGCAGTTACGATAACAGAGCTAACTATGGCTACACCTTC.

The chain employs TRBV12-5 and TRBJ1-4; 11 bases match TRBD1. This CDR3 is built from 14 residues. V was clipped by 5 bases and J by 6 bases; unmatched bases: 2. The germline V gene encodes CDR1 LGHNT and CDR2 FRNRAP. The DNA of the CDR3 is TGTGCTAGTGGTCCGGGACAGGGGGATGAAAAACTGTTTTTT. Amino acids: CASGPGQGDEKLFF. Full variable domain (missing parts from reference TRBV12-5 and TRBJ1-4): DARVTQTPRHKVTEMGQEVTMRCQPILGHNTVFWYRQTMMQGLELLAYFRNRAPLDDSGMPKDRFSAEMPDATLATLKIQPSEPRDSAVYFCASGPGQGDEKLFFGSGTQLSVL.

This clone has only a few counts. The chain combines TRBV10-3 with TRBJ1-3; D gene uncertain. V lost 0 bases, J lost 3 bases, and 6 bases lay in between. This CDR3 spans 14 amino acids. The germline gives CDR1 ENHRY, CDR2 SYGVKD. CDR3 amino acids: CAISESADGNTIYF. DNA for the CDR3: TGTGCCATCAGTGAGTCGGCGGATGGAAACACCATATATTTT.

This clone came up a few times. The genes are TRBV29-1 and TRBJ2-7; D may be TRBD1 (6 bases). The V and J ends lost 6 bases and 11 bases respectively, with 17 bases between them. Germline V gene data show CDR1 as SQVTM and CDR2 as ANQGSEA. The length of the CDR3 is 11 residues. The CDR3 nucleotides are TGCAGCGTCCACGCTGGACAGTTGGAGTACTTC. It is translated as CSVHAGQLEYF.

Note on this clone: In the same sample, other DNA sequences code for this CDR3. The rearrangement uses TRBV2 and TRBJ1-6; possibly TRBD1 for D (6 bases). CDR1 and CDR2 from the germline V gene are SNHLY and FYNNEI. V shed 9 bases and J shed 5 bases, with 14 bases lying between them. The CDR3 is 14 amino acids. CDR3 sequence: CASGEDRHNSPLHF. For the CDR3, the DNA is TGTGCCAGTGGTGAGGACAGACATAATTCACCCCTCCACTTT.

The J gene is TRBJ1-5, the V gene TRBV27, with 8 bases fitting TRBD1. Germline V gives CDR1 MNHEY, CDR2 SMNVEV (reference sequence). The CDR3 loop spans 14 amino acids. Losses at the gene ends were 5 bases for V and 4 bases for J; bases not matched to a gene: 4. The CDR3 nucleotides read TGTGCCAGCAGTAAAGGGACAGGTAATCAGCCCCAGCATTTT. Amino acids: CASSKGTGNQPQHF.

This clone was seen only a few times. Relative to the germline gene, one junction end is altered; a read error may explain this. The chain recombines TRBV7-7 with TRBJ2-7; D is possibly TRBD1 (6 bases). Looked up from germline, CDR1 is SSHAT and CDR2 is FNYEAQ (reference sequence). The CDR3 sequence is 13 residues long. CDR3 loop: CASSLSQGYEQYF. In DNA form, the CDR3 reads TGTGCTAGCAGCCTGAGCCAGGGGTACGAGCAGTACTTC.

The chain links TRBV15 to TRBJ1-4, with D possibly being TRBD1 (5 bases). V dropped 3 bases and J dropped 3 bases, with 11 bases sitting between them. The CDR3 spans 15 residues. Germline CDR1 is LNHNV and CDR2 is YYDKDF (reference sequence). The chain's CDR3 is CATSSYRGANEKLFF. CDR3 sequence (DNA): TGTGCCACCAGCAGCTATCGAGGGGCTAATGAAAAACTGTTTTTT.

The chain is built from TRBV5-4 and TRBJ2-7; a weak D match, TRBD2 (7 bases). Looked up from germline, CDR1 is SGHNT and CDR2 is YYREEE (reference sequence). The V end lost 2 bases, the J end lost 0 bases, and 15 bases lay between the germline ends. The CDR3 spans 16 residues. The DNA of the CDR3 is TGTGCCAGCAGCTTATTCGGTCGGGGGGCCTCCTACGAGCAGTACTTC. Translated, it gives CASSLFGRGASYEQYF.

This clone is a singleton in its sample. The chain employs TRBV6-6 and TRBJ2-7; 8 bases align to TRBD2. The CDR3 consists of 14 residues. V shed 0 bases and J 4 bases; nucleotides not matched to a gene: 2. CDR1 and CDR2 from the germline V gene are MNHNY and SVGAGI (reference sequence). CDR3 nucleotide sequence: TGTGCCAGCAGTTACTCGACGGGGGGGTACGAGCAGTACTTC. This gives the protein CASSYSTGGYEQYF.

The gene calls are TRBV6-1 and TRBJ1-3; 9 positions match TRBD1. Germline values: CDR1 MNHNS, CDR2 SASEGT. The trim removed 7 bases at V and 3 bases at J, leaving 7 bases unmatched. The CDR3 extends over 15 amino acids. DNA of the CDR3: TGTGCCAGCACCTGGGACAGGGCGGGTGGAAACACCATATATTTT. This sequence encodes CASTWDRAGGNTIYF.

The chain is built from TRBV19 and TRBJ2-2; either TRBD1 or TRBD2 may supply D (7 bases each). Germline loops: CDR1 LNHDA, CDR2 SQIVND (reference sequence). This CDR3 contains 16 residues. V dropped 10 bases and J dropped 3 bases, with 21 bases sitting between them. The CDR3 sequence: CATKGGLAGDTGELFF. The DNA for the CDR3 is TGTGCCACTAAAGGGGGCCTCGCGGGAGACACCGGGGAGCTGTTTTTT.

The genes are TRBV6-5 and TRBJ1-6, with a tentative D call TRBD1 (5 bases). The CDR3 totals 15 residues. Trimming cost V 1 base and J 5 bases, with 9 bases left between them. CDR1 and CDR2 (germline): MNHEY, SVGAGI. The CDR3, as DNA: TGTGCCAGCAGTTACTGGACACCTAATAATTCACCCCTCCACTTT. Translation: CASSYWTPNNSPLHF.

The CDR3 spells CASSPGLEYEQYF. The CDR3 bases are TGTGCCAGCAGCCCTGGACTAGAATACGAGCAGTACTTC. V and J are TRBV7-3 and TRBJ2-7; TRBD2 aligns across 7 bases. J lost 4 bases, V lost 5 bases, and 5 bases had no gene match. Germline V CDR1 and CDR2: SGHTA, FQGTGA. CDR3 length: 13 amino acids. The entire variable domain, with the rest obtained from reference TRBV7-3 and TRBJ2-7, is as follows: GAGVSQTPSNKVTEKGKYVELRCDPISGHTALYWYRQSLGQGPEFLIYFQGTGAADDSGLPNDRFFAVRPEGSVSTLKIQRTERGDSAVYLCASSPGLEYEQYFGPGTRLTVT.

The gene calls are TRBV19 and TRBJ2-7, with D possibly being TRBD1 (6 bases). V was trimmed by 10 bases and J by 2 bases, leaving 12 bases between them. There are 12 residues in the CDR3. Germline V lookup: CDR1 LNHDA, CDR2 SQIVND (reference sequence). The CDR3 sequence: CAIQQGPYEQYF. The CDR3 region has the DNA TGTGCCATTCAACAGGGCCCCTACGAGCAGTACTTC.

The J gene is TRBJ2-1, the V gene TRBV7-3; unclear D gene. Trimming took off 2 bases at V and 6 bases at J, with 14 bases between the two ends. The CDR3 is 15 residues long. CDR1 and CDR2 (germline): SGHTA, FQGTGA. The CDR3 is CASSLGVVPRNEQFF. The CDR3 region has the DNA TGTGCCAGCAGCTTAGGAGTGGTCCCCCGCAATGAGCAGTTCTTC.

The chain employs TRBV7-2 and TRBJ2-7; 13 bases agree with TRBD2. This CDR3 region has 17 residues. V dropped 1 base and J dropped 2; count of bases not matched to a gene: 5. CDR1 is SGHTA and CDR2 is FQGNSA in the germline V gene. In DNA, the CDR3 is TGTGCCAGCAGCTTAGAAGGGACTAGCGGGACCCCCTACGAGCAGTACTTC. Protein: CASSLEGTSGTPYEQYF.

This chain joins TRBV6-6 and TRBJ1-1, with 8 bases matching TRBD1. With 8 bases clipped from V and 1 base from J, the junction kept 0 bases outside the gene matches. This CDR3 is 12 amino acids long. CDR1 and CDR2 (germline): MNHNY, SVGAGI (reference sequence). This chain's CDR3 is CASGQGNTEAFF. In DNA, the CDR3 is TGTGCCAGCGGACAGGGGAACACTGAAGCTTTCTTT.

V and J are TRBV6-6 and TRBJ1-2; unclear D gene. The germline V gene has CDR1 MNHNY and CDR2 SVGAGI (reference sequence). The V end was cut by 2 bases, the J end by 4 bases, with 8 bases between. This CDR3 region has 13 residues. DNA for the CDR3: TGTGCCAGCAGTTACGAAGACTCCTATGGCTACACCTTC. Amino acid sequence: CASSYEDSYGYTF.